This T cell receptor (beta chain) was found in a study of identical twins. General observations from the study: Clonotypes of the beta chain that were abundant in cord blood carried fewer insertions (memory repertoires showed none).

The V and J ends lost 6 bases and 1 base, in that order; junction bases with no gene match: 3. Germline V gene data show CDR1 as SNHLY and CDR2 as FYNNEI. This CDR3 contains 13 residues. TCRdb ran MiXCR on the 5' RACE reads and lists one entry per CDR3 protein. The sample has roughly 750,000 distinct CDR3 sequences, around 21% seen once. The sample holds a few counts of this clonotype. What it binds is unknown. These data were likewise used in another study, on T cells expressing NK-cell markers. From that report: Repertoire data for TCR beta were derived from sorted T cells (CD3+CD56+NKG2C+, CD3+CD56+NKG2C- and CD3+CD56-NKG2C+). Dominant NKG2C+ clonotype frequencies of about 1.0-8% of CD8+ T cells were measured in over five donors. A handful of donors likewise had their CD3+CD56-NKG2C+ fraction led by these clonotypes.

The sample consisted of PBMCs. This receptor was taken from a woman aged 18-30 years in good health. V usage is TRBV2 and J usage is TRBJ2-7, with 7 nucleotides matching TRBD1. CDR3 sequence reads: CASSGQESYEQYF. CDR3 nucleotide sequence: TGTGCCAGCAGCGGACAGGAGTCCTACGAGCAGTACTTC.